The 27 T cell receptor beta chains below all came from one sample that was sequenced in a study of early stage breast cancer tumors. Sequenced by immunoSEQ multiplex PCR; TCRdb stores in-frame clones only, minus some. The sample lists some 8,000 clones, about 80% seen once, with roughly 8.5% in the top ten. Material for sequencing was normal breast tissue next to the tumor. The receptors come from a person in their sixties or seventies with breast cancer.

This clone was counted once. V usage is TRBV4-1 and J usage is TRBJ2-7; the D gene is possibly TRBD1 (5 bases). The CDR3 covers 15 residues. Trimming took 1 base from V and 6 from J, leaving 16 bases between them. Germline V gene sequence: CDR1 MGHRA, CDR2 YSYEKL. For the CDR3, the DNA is TGCGCCAGCAGCCAAGCGAAAGGGGCACCGGCCGAGCAGTACTTC. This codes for CASSQAKGAPAEQYF.

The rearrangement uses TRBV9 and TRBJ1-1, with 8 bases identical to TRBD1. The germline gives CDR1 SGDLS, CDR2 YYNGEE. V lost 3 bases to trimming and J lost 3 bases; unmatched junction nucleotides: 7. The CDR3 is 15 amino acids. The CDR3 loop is CASSAGDRRDTEAFF. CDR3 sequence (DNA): TGTGCCAGCAGCGCAGGGGACAGGCGGGACACTGAAGCTTTCTTT.

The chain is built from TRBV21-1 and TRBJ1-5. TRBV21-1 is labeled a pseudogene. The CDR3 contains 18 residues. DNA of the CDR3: TGTGCCAGCAGCGACCGTCCATGGTTCCATGAGGGCAATCAGCCCCAGCATTTT. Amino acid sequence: CASSDRPWFHEGNQPQHF.

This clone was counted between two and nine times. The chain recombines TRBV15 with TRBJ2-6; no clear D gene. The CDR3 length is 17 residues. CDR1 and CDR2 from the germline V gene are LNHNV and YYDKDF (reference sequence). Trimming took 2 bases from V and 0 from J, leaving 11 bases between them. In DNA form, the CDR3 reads TGTGCCACCAGCAGACCCACAGATAGCTCTGGGGCCAACGTCCTGACTTTC. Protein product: CATSRPTDSSGANVLTF. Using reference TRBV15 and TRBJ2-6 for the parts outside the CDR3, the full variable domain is DAMVIQNPRYQVTQFGKPVTLSCSQTLNHNVMYWYQQKSSQAPKLLFHYYDKDFNNEADTPDNFQSRRPNTSFCFLDIRSPGLGDTAMYLCATSRPTDSSGANVLTFGAGSRLTVL.

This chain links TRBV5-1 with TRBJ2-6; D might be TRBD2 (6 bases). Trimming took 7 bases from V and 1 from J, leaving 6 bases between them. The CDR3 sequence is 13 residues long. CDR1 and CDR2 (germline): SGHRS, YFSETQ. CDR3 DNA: TGCGCCAGCCGGGGGTCTGGGGCCAACGTCCTGACTTTC. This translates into CASRGSGANVLTF. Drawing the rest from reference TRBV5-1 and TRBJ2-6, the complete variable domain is KAGVTQTPRYLIKTRGQQVTLSCSPISGHRSVSWYQQTPGQGLQFLFEYFSETQRNKGNFPGRFSGRQFSNSRSEMNVSTLELGDSALYLCASRGSGANVLTFGAGSRLTVL.

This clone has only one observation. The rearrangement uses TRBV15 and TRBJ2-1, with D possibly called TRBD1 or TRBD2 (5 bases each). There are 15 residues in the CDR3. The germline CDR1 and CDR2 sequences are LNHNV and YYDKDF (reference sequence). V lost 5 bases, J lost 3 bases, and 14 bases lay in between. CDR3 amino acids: CATSRSGTNYNEQFF. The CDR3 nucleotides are TGTGCCACCAGCCGTTCCGGGACCAACTACAATGAGCAGTTCTTC.

The CDR3 bases are TGTGCCAGCAGCAAACTACAGGGTTGGGAAGAGACCCAGTACTTC. Protein sequence: CASSKLQGWEETQYF. This chain joins TRBV7-2 and TRBJ2-5, with a possible D match to TRBD1 (6 bases). The germline CDR1 and CDR2 sequences are SGHTA and FQGNSA. The CDR3 is made up of 15 amino acids. The V end lost 5 bases, the J end lost 3 bases, and 16 bases lay between the germline ends.

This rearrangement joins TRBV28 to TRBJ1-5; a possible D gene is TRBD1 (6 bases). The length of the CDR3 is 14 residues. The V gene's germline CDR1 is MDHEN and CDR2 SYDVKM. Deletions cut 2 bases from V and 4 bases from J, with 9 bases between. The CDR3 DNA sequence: TGTGCCAGCAGTTTAGGGACAAGGAATCAGCCCCAGCATTTT. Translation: CASSLGTRNQPQHF.

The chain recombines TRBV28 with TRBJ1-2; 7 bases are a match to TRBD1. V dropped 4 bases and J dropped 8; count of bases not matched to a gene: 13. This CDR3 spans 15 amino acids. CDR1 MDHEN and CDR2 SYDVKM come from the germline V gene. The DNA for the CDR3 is TGTGCCAGCAGTTCCGACTCACAGGGGAGGTACGGCTACACCTTC. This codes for CASSSDSQGRYGYTF.

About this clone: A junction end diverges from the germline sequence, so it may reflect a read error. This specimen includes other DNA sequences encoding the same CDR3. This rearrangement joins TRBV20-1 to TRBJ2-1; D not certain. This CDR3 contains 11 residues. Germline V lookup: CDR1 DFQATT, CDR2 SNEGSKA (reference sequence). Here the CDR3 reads CSAAPHNEQFF. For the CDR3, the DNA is TGCAGTGCTGCTCCTCACAATGAACAGTTCTTC.

The chain's CDR3 is CASSLVASGSRNEQFF. The CDR3 region has the DNA TGTGCCAGCAGTTTAGTCGCCAGCGGGAGCAGGAATGAGCAGTTCTTC. The V and J genes are TRBV28 and TRBJ2-1; 8 bases map to TRBD2. The CDR3 totals 16 residues. The germline V gene encodes CDR1 MDHEN and CDR2 SYDVKM. Losses at the gene ends were 2 bases for V and 7 bases for J; bases not matched to a gene: 10.

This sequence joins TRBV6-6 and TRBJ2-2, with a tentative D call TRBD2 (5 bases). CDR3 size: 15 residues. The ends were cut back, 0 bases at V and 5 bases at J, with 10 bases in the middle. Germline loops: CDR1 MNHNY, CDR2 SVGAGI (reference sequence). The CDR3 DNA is TGTGCCAGCAGTTACTCGAGGGCGTCGACCGGGGAGCTGTTTTTT. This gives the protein CASSYSRASTGELFF.

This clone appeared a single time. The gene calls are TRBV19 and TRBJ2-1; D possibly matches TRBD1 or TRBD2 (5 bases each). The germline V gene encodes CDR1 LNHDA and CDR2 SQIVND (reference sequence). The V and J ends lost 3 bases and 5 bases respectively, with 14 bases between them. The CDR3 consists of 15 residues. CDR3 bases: TGTGCCAGTAGTATTACCCCCCCGGGGCACAATGAGCAGTTCTTC. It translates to CASSITPPGHNEQFF. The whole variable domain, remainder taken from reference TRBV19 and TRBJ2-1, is DGGITQSPKYLFRKEGQNVTLSCEQNLNHDAMYWYRQDPGQGLRLIYYSQIVNDFQKGDIAEGYSVSREKKESFPLTVTSAQKNPTAFYLCASSITPPGHNEQFFGPGTRLTVL.

The DNA for the CDR3 is TGTGCCAGTAGTAAGGACAGGGCGAACTATGGCTACACCTTC. The encoded protein is CASSKDRANYGYTF. The chain uses TRBV19 and TRBJ1-2, with 8 bases identical to TRBD1. With 4 bases clipped from V and 2 bases from J, the junction kept 3 bases outside the gene matches. Per the germline V gene, CDR1 is LNHDA and CDR2 is SQIVND (reference sequence). The CDR3 spans 14 residues.

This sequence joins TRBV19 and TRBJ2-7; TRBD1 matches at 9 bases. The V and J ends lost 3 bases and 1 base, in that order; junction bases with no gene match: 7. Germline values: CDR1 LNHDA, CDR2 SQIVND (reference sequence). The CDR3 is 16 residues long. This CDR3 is CASSIPGQGGSYEQYF. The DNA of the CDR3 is TGTGCCAGTAGTATCCCGGGACAGGGAGGTTCCTACGAGCAGTACTTC.

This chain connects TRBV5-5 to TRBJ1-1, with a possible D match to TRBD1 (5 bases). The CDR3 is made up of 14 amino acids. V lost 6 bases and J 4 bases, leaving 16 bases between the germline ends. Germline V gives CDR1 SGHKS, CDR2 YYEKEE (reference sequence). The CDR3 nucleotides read TGTGCCAGCACCTGGGGGGGGGTATTCACTGAAGCTTTCTTT. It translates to CASTWGGVFTEAFF.

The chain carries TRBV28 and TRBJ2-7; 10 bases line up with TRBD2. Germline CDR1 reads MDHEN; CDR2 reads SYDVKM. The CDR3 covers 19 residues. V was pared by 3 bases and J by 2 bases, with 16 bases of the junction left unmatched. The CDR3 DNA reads TGTGCCAGCAGTTTTGCCGGACTAGCGGCGATCCCCAAGGCCTACGAGCAGTACTTC. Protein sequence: CASSFAGLAAIPKAYEQYF.

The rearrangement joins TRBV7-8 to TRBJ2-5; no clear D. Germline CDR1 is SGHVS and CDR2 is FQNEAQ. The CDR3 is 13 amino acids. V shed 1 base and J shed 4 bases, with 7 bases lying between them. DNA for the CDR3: TGTGCCAGCAGCTTAGGGACGGTAGAGACCCAGTACTTC. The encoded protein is CASSLGTVETQYF.

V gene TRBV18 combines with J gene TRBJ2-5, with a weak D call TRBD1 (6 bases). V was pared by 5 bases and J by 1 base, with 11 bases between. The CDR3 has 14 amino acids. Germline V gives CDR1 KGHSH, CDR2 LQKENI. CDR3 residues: CASSFDRIQETQYF. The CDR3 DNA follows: TGTGCCAGCTCATTTGACAGGATCCAAGAGACCCAGTACTTC.

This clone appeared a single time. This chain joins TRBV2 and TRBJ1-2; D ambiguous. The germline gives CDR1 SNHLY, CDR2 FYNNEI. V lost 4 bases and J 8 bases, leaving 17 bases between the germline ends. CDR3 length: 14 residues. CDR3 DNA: TGTGCCAGCAGTGTTATTCCGTGGCGCGAGGGCTACACCTTC. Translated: CASSVIPWREGYTF.

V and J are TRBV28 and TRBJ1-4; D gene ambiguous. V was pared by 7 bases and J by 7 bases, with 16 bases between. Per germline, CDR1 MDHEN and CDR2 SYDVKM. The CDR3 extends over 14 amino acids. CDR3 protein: CASTRSGLREKLFF. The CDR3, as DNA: TGTGCCAGCACCCGTTCGGGGTTGCGTGAAAAACTGTTTTTT.

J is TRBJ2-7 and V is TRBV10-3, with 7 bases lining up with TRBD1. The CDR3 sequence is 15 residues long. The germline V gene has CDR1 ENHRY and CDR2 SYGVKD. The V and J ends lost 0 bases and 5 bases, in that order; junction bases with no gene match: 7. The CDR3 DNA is TGTGCCATCAGTGAGTCTCGGACAGGTCCTGACGAGCAGTACTTC. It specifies CAISESRTGPDEQYF.

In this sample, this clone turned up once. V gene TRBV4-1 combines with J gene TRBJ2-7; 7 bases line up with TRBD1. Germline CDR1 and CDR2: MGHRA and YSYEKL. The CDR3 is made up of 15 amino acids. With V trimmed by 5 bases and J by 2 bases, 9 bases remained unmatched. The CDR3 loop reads CASSKTSTGTYEQYF. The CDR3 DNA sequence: TGCGCCAGCAGCAAAACCTCGACAGGGACCTACGAGCAGTACTTC.

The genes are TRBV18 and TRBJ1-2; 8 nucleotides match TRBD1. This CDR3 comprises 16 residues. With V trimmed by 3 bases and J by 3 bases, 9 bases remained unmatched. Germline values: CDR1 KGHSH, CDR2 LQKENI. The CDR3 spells CASSPGTGTGYYGYTF. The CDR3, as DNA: TGTGCCAGCTCACCTGGGACAGGTACAGGTTACTATGGCTACACCTTC.

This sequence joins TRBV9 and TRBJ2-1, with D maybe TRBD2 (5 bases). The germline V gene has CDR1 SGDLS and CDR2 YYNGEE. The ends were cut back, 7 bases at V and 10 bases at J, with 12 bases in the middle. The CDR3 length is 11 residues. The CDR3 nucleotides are TGTGCCAGCGGTAGGACTGGGGAGCAGTTCTTC. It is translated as CASGRTGEQFF.

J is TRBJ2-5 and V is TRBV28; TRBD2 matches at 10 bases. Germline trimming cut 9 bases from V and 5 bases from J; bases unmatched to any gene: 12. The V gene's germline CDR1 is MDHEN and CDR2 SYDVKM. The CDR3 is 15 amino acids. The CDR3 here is CASSVAGGLLETQYF. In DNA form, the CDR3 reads TGTGCCAGTTCCGTAGCGGGAGGACTCTTGGAGACCCAGTACTTC. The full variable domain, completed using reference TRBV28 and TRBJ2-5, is DVKVTQSSRYLVKRTGEKVFLECVQDMDHENMFWYRQDPGLGLRLIYFSYDVKMKEKGDIPEGYSVSREKKERFSLILESASTNQTSMYLCASSVAGGLLETQYFGPGTRLLVL.

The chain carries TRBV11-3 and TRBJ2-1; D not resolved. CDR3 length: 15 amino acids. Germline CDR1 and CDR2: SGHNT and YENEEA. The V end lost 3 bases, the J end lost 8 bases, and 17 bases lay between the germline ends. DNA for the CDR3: TGTGCCAGCAGCTTCCTCGCGCCCCCGCTTGATGAGCAGTTCTTC. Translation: CASSFLAPPLDEQFF.